The present T cell receptor (beta chain) was sequenced within a study of T cell repertoires in cytomegalovirus infection. Study-level background: Both a matching HLA type and CMV infection were indicated by public TCR beta signatures.

Regarding the study as a whole: Identification of carriers of CMV plus the relevant HLA was achieved through cumulative public TCR beta family frequency. The ex vivo response showed dominance by HLA-C-restricted CMV-specific TCR beta clonotypes.

Notes on this clonotype: Antigen: not known.

MiXCR, applied by TCRdb to the reads, yields one record per CDR3 protein. The data contain some 150,000 distinct CDR3 sequences, 20% to 30% of them singletons. This CDR3 is built from 15 residues. CDR1 and CDR2 from the germline V gene are MDHEN and SYDVKM. J was trimmed by 2 bases and V by 3 bases; bases with no gene match: 4. Sequenced: PBMCs. The V and J genes are TRBV28 and TRBJ2-7, with 10 bases lining up with TRBD1. The TCR originated in a human donor in good health (CMV status not recorded). Some clones in this sample may be carry-over from other donors' samples. Here the CDR3 DNA reads TGTGCCAGCAGTTTCGTGGGACAGGGGCCCTACGAGCAGTACTTC. Translating gives CASSFVGQGPYEQYF.